A single sample gave rise to the 30 T cell receptor beta chains below, sequenced in a study of blood T cell repertoires in COVID-19. Assay: immunoSEQ multiplex PCR; the TCRdb copy retains only in-frame clones and omits some. The repertoire holds more than 100,000 clones, around 84% seen once, with 15% to 20% in the top ten. The sample consisted of peripheral blood. The receptors come from a woman of 80 years or more with acute or convalescent COVID-19.

The V gene is TRBV27, the J gene TRBJ1-3; D call uncertain. The V gene lost 6 bases and the J gene lost 0 bases, with 18 bases spanning the gap. The CDR3 is 17 residues long. Germline-derived CDR1 and CDR2 are MNHEY and SMNVEV (reference sequence). CDR3 protein: CASSRGSQQFSGNTIYF. In nucleotides, the CDR3 is TGTGCCAGCAGCCGTGGATCACAGCAATTCTCTGGAAACACCATATATTTT.

The V and J genes are TRBV6-1 and TRBJ2-7; D may be TRBD2 (5 bases). The CDR3 is 13 amino acids. CDR1 and CDR2 from the germline V gene are MNHNS and SASEGT. The germline V and J ends were trimmed by 0 bases and 3 bases, with 6 bases remaining between them. CDR3 in DNA: TGTGCCAGCAGTGAAGCTCGGGACTACGAGCAGTACTTC. This codes for CASSEARDYEQYF.

CDR3 protein: CASSRQGRYNEQFF. CDR3 DNA: TGTGCCAGCAGTCGACAGGGGAGGTACAATGAGCAGTTCTTC. The chain combines TRBV5-6 with TRBJ2-1; 8 bases map to TRBD1. CDR1 and CDR2 from the germline V gene are SGHDT and YYEEEE. The CDR3 covers 14 residues. V shed 5 bases and J 4 bases; nucleotides not matched to a gene: 5.

The rearrangement joins TRBV5-1 to TRBJ2-7; the D gene is possibly TRBD2 (5 bases). The V end lost 0 bases, the J end lost 7 bases, and 14 bases lay between the germline ends. Per the germline V gene, CDR1 is SGHRS and CDR2 is YFSETQ. This CDR3 has 14 amino acids. CDR3 bases: TGCGCCAGCAGCTTGGGACCCACCTCGGGGGAGCAGTACTTC. As protein: CASSLGPTSGEQYF.

This clone was counted a single time. The V gene is TRBV21-1, the J gene TRBJ1-5; the DNA was not used to check the table's D call, TRBD1. TRBV21-1 is marked as a pseudogene. The CDR3 has 19 residues. The DNA for the CDR3 is TGTGCCAGCAGCAAATCTGGGGACAGGGAGAAGTGTAAGAATCAGCCCCAGCATTTT. This gives the protein CASSKSGDREKCKNQPQHF.

The table lists this clone with a count of one. The chain combines TRBV6-6 with TRBJ1-3; 8 bases fit TRBD1. The CDR3 runs 16 residues. CDR1 is MNHNY and CDR2 is SVGAGI in the germline V gene (reference sequence). V shed 5 bases and J 1 base; nucleotides not matched to a gene: 7. The CDR3 DNA is TGTGCCAGCAGTGCTCCGGGACAGGAGTCTGGAAACACCATATATTTT. Translating gives CASSAPGQESGNTIYF.

J is TRBJ2-5 and V is TRBV10-3, with 7 bases identical to TRBD1. The V and J ends lost 5 bases and 3 bases, in that order; junction bases with no gene match: 9. CDR1 and CDR2 from the germline V gene are ENHRY and SYGVKD. This CDR3 has 15 residues. This chain's CDR3 is CAISSTGTVEETQYF. The CDR3 nucleotides are TGTGCCATCAGTAGCACCGGGACAGTGGAAGAGACCCAGTACTTC.

The chain links TRBV6-2 or TRBV6-3 to TRBJ1-1; D remains ambiguous. Germline V CDR1 and CDR2: MNHEY, SVGEGT. V was shortened by 6 bases and J by 4 bases, with 18 bases between the two germline ends. CDR3 length equals 15 residues. CDR3 in amino acids: CASSLAAVKGTEAFF. The CDR3 DNA follows: TGTGCCAGCAGCCTCGCGGCCGTAAAAGGCACTGAAGCTTTCTTT.

The chain recombines TRBV27 with TRBJ2-3, with 7 bases identical to TRBD2. Germline V CDR1 and CDR2: MNHEY, SMNVEV (reference sequence). J was trimmed by 4 bases and V by 10 bases; bases with no gene match: 11. The CDR3 is 14 amino acids. Here the CDR3 reads CAIRDFAGADTQYF. CDR3 bases: TGTGCCATCCGAGACTTCGCGGGGGCAGATACGCAGTATTTT.

The rearrangement joins TRBV4-3 to TRBJ1-2; possibly TRBD1 for D (6 bases). The V end lost 0 bases, the J end lost 4 bases, and 15 bases lay between the germline ends. This CDR3 spans 16 amino acids. The germline V gene has CDR1 LGHNA and CDR2 YSLEER. CDR3 amino acids: CASSQDRAEGVYGYTF. In DNA form, the CDR3 reads TGCGCCAGCAGCCAAGATCGGGCAGAGGGGGTCTATGGCTACACCTTC.

This clone was detected only a few times. The rearrangement joins TRBV5-1 to TRBJ2-7; D is possibly TRBD2 (5 bases). Germline CDR1 and CDR2: SGHRS and YFSETQ. Trimming took off 4 bases at V and 4 bases at J, with 12 bases between the two ends. CDR3 length equals 13 residues. CDR3 residues: CASSDPGSYEQYF. CDR3 in DNA: TGCGCCAGCAGCGATCCGGGGTCGTACGAGCAGTACTTC.

The chain links TRBV3-1 (or the pseudogene TRBV3-2) to TRBJ2-5, with 8 nucleotides matching TRBD2. Germline V CDR1 and CDR2: LGHDT, YNNKEL (reference sequence). The CDR3 covers 14 residues. Trimming cost V 4 bases and J 1 base; bases outside gene matches: 2. CDR3 sequence: CASSRREGQETQYF. The DNA of the CDR3 is TGTGCCAGCAGCCGACGGGAGGGCCAAGAGACCCAGTACTTC.

This clone occurred a few times. The chain employs TRBV27 and TRBJ2-3; a possible D gene is TRBD2 (7 bases). The V and J ends lost 5 bases and 6 bases respectively, with 15 bases between them. This CDR3 has 14 residues. Germline values: CDR1 MNHEY, CDR2 SMNVEV (reference sequence). The CDR3: CASSPWEGGDTQYF. CDR3 sequence (DNA): TGTGCCAGCAGTCCCTGGGAGGGGGGGGATACGCAGTATTTT.

The chain is built from TRBV3-1 (or the pseudogene TRBV3-2) and TRBJ2-3; D unclear. V lost 1 base and J lost 1, with 3 bases in between. Germline CDR1 and CDR2: LGHDT and YNNKEL (reference sequence). The CDR3 is made up of 13 amino acids. CDR3 nucleotides: TGTGCCAGCAGCCAAGGAGGCACAGATACGCAGTATTTT. Protein product: CASSQGGTDTQYF.

There are a few counts of this clone. The rearrangement uses TRBV27 and TRBJ1-1, with D possibly TRBD1 on 5 matching bases. Germline V gene data show CDR1 as MNHEY and CDR2 as SMNVEV (reference sequence). The CDR3 covers 17 residues. The V end was cut by 6 bases, the J end by 1 base, with 21 bases between. CDR3 in amino acids: CASRPWLPGRANTEAFF. The CDR3 nucleotides read TGTGCCAGCAGACCCTGGCTGCCAGGGAGGGCGAACACTGAAGCTTTCTTT.

The gene calls are TRBV15 and TRBJ2-2; the D is unclear. Germline V gives CDR1 LNHNV, CDR2 YYDKDF (reference sequence). V gave up 0 bases and J gave up 4 bases, with 3 bases separating them. The CDR3 loop spans 13 amino acids. Here the CDR3 DNA reads TGTGCCACCAGCAGAGATCTCACCGGGGAGCTGTTTTTT. It codes for CATSRDLTGELFF.

The chain carries TRBV29-1 and TRBJ2-1, with TRBD2 as a possible D gene (5 bases). Trimming cost V 8 bases and J 5 bases, with 13 bases left between them. Germline values: CDR1 SQVTM, CDR2 ANQGSEA. The CDR3 covers 12 residues. As DNA, the CDR3 is TGCAGCAACAAGGCGGGCCACAATGAGCAGTTCTTC. Translating gives CSNKAGHNEQFF.

This clone was detected only a few times. The chain has TRBV30 and TRBJ2-2; 8 nucleotides agree with TRBD1. After removal of 4 bases from V and 0 bases from J, the junction contained 4 bases not matched to a gene. The CDR3 contains 15 residues. The germline V gene encodes CDR1 GTSNPN and CDR2 SVGIG (reference sequence). CDR3 amino acids: CAWTLDRANTGELFF. The CDR3 nucleotides are TGTGCCTGGACCCTGGACAGGGCGAACACCGGGGAGCTGTTTTTT. The full variable domain, in which reference TRBV30 and TRBJ2-2 provide the parts outside the CDR3, is SQTIHQWPATLVQPVGSPLSLECTVEGTSNPNLYWYRQAAGRGLQLLFYSVGIGQISSEVPQNLSASRPQDRQFILSSKKLLLSDSGFYLCAWTLDRANTGELFFGEGSRLTVL.

The V and J genes are TRBV5-1 and TRBJ2-7, with TRBD1 matching 10 bases. The V gene's germline CDR1 is SGHRS and CDR2 YFSETQ. Trimming cost V 0 bases and J 2 bases; bases outside gene matches: 2. CDR3 length: 15 amino acids. CDR3 loop: CASSLAGQGAYEQYF. CDR3 DNA: TGCGCCAGCAGCTTGGCCGGACAGGGGGCCTACGAGCAGTACTTC. The full variable domain, in which reference TRBV5-1 and TRBJ2-7 provide the parts outside the CDR3, is KAGVTQTPRYLIKTRGQQVTLSCSPISGHRSVSWYQQTPGQGLQFLFEYFSETQRNKGNFPGRFSGRQFSNSRSEMNVSTLELGDSALYLCASSLAGQGAYEQYFGPGTRLTVT.

The chain carries TRBV5-1 and TRBJ1-1; D is undetermined. The CDR3 is 14 residues long. CDR1 and CDR2 from the germline V gene are SGHRS and YFSETQ. V shed 4 bases and J shed 4 bases, with 14 bases lying between them. The CDR3 sequence is CASSKAQSGTEAFF. In DNA form, the CDR3 reads TGCGCCAGCAGCAAAGCACAGAGCGGCACTGAAGCTTTCTTT.

The chain links TRBV18 to TRBJ2-1, with D perhaps TRBD1 (6 bases). The V end lost 3 bases, the J end lost 4 bases, and 16 bases lay between the germline ends. The length of the CDR3 is 16 residues. From germline, CDR1 is KGHSH and CDR2 LQKENI. This CDR3 is CASSPARGEGYNEQFF. In DNA form, the CDR3 reads TGTGCCAGCTCACCCGCCAGGGGCGAAGGGTACAATGAGCAGTTCTTC.

This rearrangement joins TRBV7-9 to TRBJ1-1; D remains unclear. Germline values: CDR1 SEHNR, CDR2 FQNEAQ (reference sequence). Trimming took off 8 bases at V and 4 bases at J, with 14 bases between the two ends. The CDR3 consists of 13 residues. The CDR3 DNA reads as TGTGCCAGCCAACGTCGGGAGGGCACTGAAGCTTTCTTT. Protein sequence: CASQRREGTEAFF.

The chain couples TRBV24-1 to TRBJ1-1; D remains ambiguous. The V end was cut by 10 bases, the J end by 0 bases, with 5 bases between. Germline CDR1 reads KGHDR; CDR2 reads SFDVKD. CDR3 length: 11 amino acids. In DNA form, the CDR3 reads TGTGCCACATCCTTGAACACTGAAGCTTTCTTT. Translating gives CATSLNTEAFF.

This clone has more than one count but fewer than ten. The chain recombines TRBV7-2 with TRBJ1-4, with TRBD1 as a possible D gene (6 bases). The CDR3 spans 18 residues. Trimming removed 2 bases at V and 0 bases at J, with 16 bases between. The germline V gene has CDR1 SGHTA and CDR2 FQGNSA. In DNA, the CDR3 is TGTGCCAGCAGCTTAATGGGCCAGGGGCACGCAACTAATGAAAAACTGTTTTTT. Protein product: CASSLMGQGHATNEKLFF. The full variable domain, in which reference TRBV7-2 and TRBJ1-4 provide the parts outside the CDR3, is GAGVSQSPSNKVTEKGKDVELRCDPISGHTALYWYRQSLGQGLEFLIYFQGNSAPDKSGLPSDRFSAERTGGSVSTLTIQRTQQEDSAVYLCASSLMGQGHATNEKLFFGSGTQLSVL.

The V gene is TRBV30, the J gene TRBJ2-7; 8 bases are shared with TRBD1. The CDR3 is made up of 12 amino acids. Trimming took 4 bases from V and 5 from J; bases not matched to a gene: 4. Germline V gene sequence: CDR1 GTSNPN, CDR2 SVGIG (reference sequence). The CDR3 reads CAWTRGPHEQYF. CDR3 coding DNA: TGTGCCTGGACCAGGGGGCCTCACGAGCAGTACTTC. Full variable domain (rest looked up from reference TRBV30 and TRBJ2-7): SQTIHQWPATLVQPVGSPLSLECTVEGTSNPNLYWYRQAAGRGLQLLFYSVGIGQISSEVPQNLSASRPQDRQFILSSKKLLLSDSGFYLCAWTRGPHEQYFGPGTRLTVT.

J is TRBJ2-7 and V is TRBV2; 14 bases fit TRBD2. The CDR3 is 14 residues long. Looked up from germline, CDR1 is SNHLY and CDR2 is FYNNEI. The trim removed 5 bases at V and 6 bases at J, leaving 3 bases unmatched. The CDR3 sequence is CASSPGLAGVEQYF. CDR3 coding DNA: TGTGCCAGCAGTCCGGGACTAGCGGGGGTCGAGCAGTACTTC.

The chain has TRBV19 and TRBJ1-5, with 7 nucleotides matching TRBD1. With 1 base clipped from V and 5 bases from J, the junction kept 11 bases outside the gene matches. Per the germline V gene, CDR1 is LNHDA and CDR2 is SQIVND (reference sequence). CDR3 length equals 17 residues. This chain's CDR3 is CASSIGGGGGVYQPQHF. CDR3 nucleotide sequence: TGTGCCAGTAGTATAGGGGGTGGAGGGGGCGTCTATCAGCCCCAGCATTTT.

V and J are TRBV6-6 and TRBJ2-7, with TRBD1 matching over 8 bases. The CDR3 spans 16 residues. Germline-derived CDR1 and CDR2 are MNHNY and SVGAGI (reference sequence). J was trimmed by 0 bases and V by 4 bases; bases with no gene match: 8. CDR3 in DNA: TGTGCCAGCAGTTGGACAGGGTCCAGCGCCTCCTACGAGCAGTACTTC. It specifies CASSWTGSSASYEQYF.

The chain couples TRBV2 to TRBJ2-1, with 15 bases matching TRBD2. V dropped 6 bases and J dropped 12; count of bases not matched to a gene: 6. Looked up from germline, CDR1 is SNHLY and CDR2 is FYNNEI. The CDR3 extends over 14 amino acids. CDR3 amino acids: CASSSGLAGGRQFF. In DNA form, the CDR3 reads TGTGCCAGCAGCTCGGGACTAGCGGGAGGAAGGCAGTTCTTC.

The chain carries TRBV29-1 and TRBJ1-2; 12 bases align to TRBD1. The CDR3 runs 15 residues. The V segment lost 7 bases and the J segment 4 bases; nucleotides outside the gene matches: 10. Germline lookup yields CDR1 SQVTM and CDR2 ANQGSEA. As DNA, the CDR3 is TGCAGCGCCACCGGGACAGGGGGCGAAAGCTATGGCTACACCTTC. Residues: CSATGTGGESYGYTF.